Listed below are T cell receptor beta chains from one sample, sequenced in a study of blood T cell repertoires in COVID-19. The repertoire was sequenced with immunoSEQ multiplex PCR; TCRdb's copy has only in-frame clones and lacks some. The sample holds about 120,000 clones, more than 80% seen once. The sample taken for sequencing was peripheral blood. The receptors stem from a human donor in a cohort sampled during active COVID-19. Each CDR3 is given with its conserved first and last residue.

>TRBJ1-1|TRBV3-1/TRBV3-2
CASSHWQKNTEAFF
>TRBJ2-7|TRBV5-1
CASSFDTAQHVYEQYF
>TRBJ2-7|TRBV5-4
CASSLESGAVHEQYF
>TRBJ2-5|TRBV15
CATSRQGVGETQYF
>TRBJ1-1|TRBV28
CASRAWAGGLKNTEAFF
>TRBJ2-1|TRBV7-3
CASSSGRGNNEQFF
>TRBJ1-2|TRBV28
CASRYGTGEIYGYTF
>TRBJ2-3|TRBV28
CASSSPIAGGPDTQYF
>TRBJ1-4|TRBV2
CATGQGGEKLFF
>TRBJ1-1|TRBV4-3
CASSRTGYPEAFF
>TRBJ2-7|TRBV11-2
CASSQTDRGPYEQYF
>TRBJ2-1|TRBV4-3
CASSLNRGSSYNEQFF
>TRBJ2-6|TRBV7-9
CASSLLGGSGANVLTF
>TRBJ2-7|TRBV27
CASSLYIGYEQYF
>TRBJ1-5|TRBV5-1
CASSLGQDSNQPQHF
>TRBJ1-2|TRBV11-2
CASSQGQGPYGYTF
>TRBJ1-2|TRBV29-1
CSVEDLTDLNYGYTF
>TRBJ2-5|TRBV18
CASASGQQETQYF
>TRBJ2-1|TRBV6-6
CASSYLNEQFF
>TRBJ2-5|TRBV5-1
CASSIALAGAPGETQYF
>TRBJ1-1|TRBV19
CASSRGGTGAPEAFF
>TRBJ2-3|TRBV24-1
CVFTPRLAGATTDTQYF
>TRBJ2-7|TRBV7-9
CASSLGPSSYEQYF
>TRBJ2-3|TRBV9
CASSVRPSDTDTQYF
>TRBJ1-2|TRBV5-5
CASSLDPDGYTF
>TRBJ1-4|TRBV28
CASGGQPKNEKLFF
>TRBJ1-5|TRBV7-2
CASSSPGIGNQPQHF
>TRBJ2-3|TRBV5-6
CASSGEFRTDTQYF
>TRBJ1-3|TRBV4-1
CASSHVTARGAWGNTIYF
>TRBJ1-2|TRBV27
CASSSGTANYGYTF
>TRBJ2-5|TRBV30
CAWSGPTGGSGTQYF
>TRBJ1-1|TRBV9
CASSVVERLDTEAFF
>TRBJ1-1|TRBV4-3
CASSQESDTEAFF
>TRBJ1-2|TRBV2
CASSEQSNYGYTF
>TRBJ2-7|TRBV28
CASSFQNTYEQYF
>TRBJ1-2|TRBV5-1
CASSGARTGIYGYTF
>TRBJ2-7|TRBV5-1
CASSLVLGGYEQYF
>TRBJ1-2|TRBV27
CASSRGQAGYGYTF
>TRBJ1-2|TRBV29-1
CSTTGTGLPGYTF
>TRBJ2-5|TRBV4-3
CASSQGSSGTLGTQYF
>TRBJ2-7|TRBV28
CASSKNSYEQYF
>TRBJ2-7|TRBV2
CASRELAASSYEQYF
>TRBJ2-7|TRBV6-5
CASSYGTAGSYEQYF
>TRBJ1-3|TRBV11-2
CASSLDRGPSGNTIYF
>-|TRBV4-3
CASSQQTSGIYEQYF